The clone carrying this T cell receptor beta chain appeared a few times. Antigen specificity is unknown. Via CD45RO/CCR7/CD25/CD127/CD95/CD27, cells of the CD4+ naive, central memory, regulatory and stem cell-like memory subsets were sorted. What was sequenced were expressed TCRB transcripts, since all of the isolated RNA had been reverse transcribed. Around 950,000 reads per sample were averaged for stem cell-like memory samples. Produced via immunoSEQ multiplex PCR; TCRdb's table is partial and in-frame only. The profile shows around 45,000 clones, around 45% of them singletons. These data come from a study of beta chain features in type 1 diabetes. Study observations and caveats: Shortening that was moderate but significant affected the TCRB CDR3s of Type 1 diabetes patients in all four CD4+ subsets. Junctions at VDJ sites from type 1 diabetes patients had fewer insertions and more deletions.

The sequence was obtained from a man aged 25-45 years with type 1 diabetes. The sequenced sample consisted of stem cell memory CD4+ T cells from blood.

The CDR3 nucleotides are TGCGCCAGCAGCTTGGACGGGACTAGCTCCTCCTACAATGAGCAGTTCTTC. It yields the protein CASSLDGTSSSYNEQFF. The genes are TRBV5-1 and TRBJ2-1, with 9 bases matching TRBD2. V was pared by 0 bases and J by 0 bases, with 4 bases of the junction left unmatched. The CDR3 extends over 17 amino acids. Germline CDR1 and CDR2: SGHRS and YFSETQ.